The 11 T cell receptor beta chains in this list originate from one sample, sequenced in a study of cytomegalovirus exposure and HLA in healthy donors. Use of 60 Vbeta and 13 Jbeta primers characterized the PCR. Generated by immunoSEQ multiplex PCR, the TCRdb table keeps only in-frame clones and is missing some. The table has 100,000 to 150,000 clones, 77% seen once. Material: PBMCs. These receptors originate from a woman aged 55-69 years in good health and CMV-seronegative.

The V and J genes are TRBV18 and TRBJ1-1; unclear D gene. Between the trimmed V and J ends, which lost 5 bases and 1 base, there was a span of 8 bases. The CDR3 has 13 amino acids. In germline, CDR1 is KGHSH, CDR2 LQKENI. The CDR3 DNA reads TGTGCCAGCTCAAGAAGCGGGAACACTGAAGCTTTCTTT. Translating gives CASSRSGNTEAFF.

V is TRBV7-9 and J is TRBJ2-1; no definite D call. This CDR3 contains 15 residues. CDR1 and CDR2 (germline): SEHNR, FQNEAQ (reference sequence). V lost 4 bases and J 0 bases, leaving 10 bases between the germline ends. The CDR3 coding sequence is TGTGCCAGCAGCTCCGACATTATCTCCTACAATGAGCAGTTCTTC. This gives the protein CASSSDIISYNEQFF.

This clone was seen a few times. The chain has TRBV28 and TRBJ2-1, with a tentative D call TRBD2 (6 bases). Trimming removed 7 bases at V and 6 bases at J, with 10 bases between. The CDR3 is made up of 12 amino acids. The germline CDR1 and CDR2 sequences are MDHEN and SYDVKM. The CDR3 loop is CASMTSSNEQFF. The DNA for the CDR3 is TGTGCCAGCATGACTAGTTCCAATGAGCAGTTCTTC.

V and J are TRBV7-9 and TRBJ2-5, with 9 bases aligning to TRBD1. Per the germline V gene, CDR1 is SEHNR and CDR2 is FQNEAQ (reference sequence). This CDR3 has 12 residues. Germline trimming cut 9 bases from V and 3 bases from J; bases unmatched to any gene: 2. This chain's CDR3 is CASTGGEETQYF. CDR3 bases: TGTGCCAGTACAGGGGGCGAAGAGACCCAGTACTTC.

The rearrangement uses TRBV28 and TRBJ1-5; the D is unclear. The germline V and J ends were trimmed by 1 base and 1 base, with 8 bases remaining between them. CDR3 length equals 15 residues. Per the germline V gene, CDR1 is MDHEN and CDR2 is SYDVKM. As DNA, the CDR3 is TGTGCCAGCAGTTTATTGAGCCCGAGCAATCAGCCCCAGCATTTT. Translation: CASSLLSPSNQPQHF.

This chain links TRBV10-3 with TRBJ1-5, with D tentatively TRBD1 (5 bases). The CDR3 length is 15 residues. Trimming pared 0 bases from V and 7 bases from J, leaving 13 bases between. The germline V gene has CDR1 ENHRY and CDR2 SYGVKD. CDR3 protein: CAISESGGAGQPQHF. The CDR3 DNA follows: TGTGCCATCAGTGAGTCGGGGGGAGCCGGCCAGCCCCAGCATTTT.

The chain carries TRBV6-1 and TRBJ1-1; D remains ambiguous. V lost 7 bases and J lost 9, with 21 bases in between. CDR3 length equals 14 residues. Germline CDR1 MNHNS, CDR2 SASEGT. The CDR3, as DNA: TGTGCCAGCACCCGAGGAGAGAAAAGCGGGAAAGCTTTCTTT. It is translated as CASTRGEKSGKAFF.

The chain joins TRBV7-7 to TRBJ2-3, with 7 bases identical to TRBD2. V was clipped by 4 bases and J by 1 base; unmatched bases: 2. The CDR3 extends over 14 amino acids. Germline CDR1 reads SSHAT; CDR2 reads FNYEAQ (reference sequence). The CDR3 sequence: CASSSTSGTDTQYF. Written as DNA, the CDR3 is TGTGCCAGCAGCTCCACTAGCGGCACAGATACGCAGTATTTT.

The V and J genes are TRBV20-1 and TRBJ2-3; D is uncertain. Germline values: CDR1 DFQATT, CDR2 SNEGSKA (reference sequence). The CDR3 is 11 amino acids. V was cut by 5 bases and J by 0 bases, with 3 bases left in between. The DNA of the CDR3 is TGCAGTGCTCGGAGCACAGATACGCAGTATTTT. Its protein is CSARSTDTQYF.

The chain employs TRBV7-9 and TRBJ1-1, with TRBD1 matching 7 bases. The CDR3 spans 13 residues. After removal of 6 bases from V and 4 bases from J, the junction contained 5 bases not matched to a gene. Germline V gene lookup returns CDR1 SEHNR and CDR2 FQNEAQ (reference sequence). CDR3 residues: CASSPGTVTEAFF. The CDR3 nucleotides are TGTGCCAGCAGTCCAGGGACAGTCACTGAAGCTTTCTTT.

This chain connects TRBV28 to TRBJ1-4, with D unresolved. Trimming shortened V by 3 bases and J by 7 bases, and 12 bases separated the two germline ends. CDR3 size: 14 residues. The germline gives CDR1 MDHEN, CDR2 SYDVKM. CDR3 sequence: CASSFGRPTEKLFF. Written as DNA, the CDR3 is TGTGCCAGCAGTTTTGGGAGACCTACTGAAAAACTGTTTTTT.